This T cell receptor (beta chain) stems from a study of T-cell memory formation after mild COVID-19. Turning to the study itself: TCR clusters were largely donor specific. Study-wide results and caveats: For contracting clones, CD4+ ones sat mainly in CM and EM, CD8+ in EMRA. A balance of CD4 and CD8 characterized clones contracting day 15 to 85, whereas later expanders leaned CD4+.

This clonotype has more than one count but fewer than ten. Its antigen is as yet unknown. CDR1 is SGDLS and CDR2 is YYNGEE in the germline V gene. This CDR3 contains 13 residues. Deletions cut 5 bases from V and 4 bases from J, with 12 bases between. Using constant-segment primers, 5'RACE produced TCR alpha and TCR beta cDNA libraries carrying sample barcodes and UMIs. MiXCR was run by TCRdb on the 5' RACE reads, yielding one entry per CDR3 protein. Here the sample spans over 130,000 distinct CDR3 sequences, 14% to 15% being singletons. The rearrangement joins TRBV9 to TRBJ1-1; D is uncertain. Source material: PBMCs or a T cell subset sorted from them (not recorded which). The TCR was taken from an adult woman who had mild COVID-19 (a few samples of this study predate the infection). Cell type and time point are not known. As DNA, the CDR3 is TGTGCCAGCAGTGCCTTTATCGGCACTGAAGCTTTCTTT. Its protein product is CASSAFIGTEAFF.